These 3 T cell receptor beta chains came from one sample sequenced in a study of cytomegalovirus exposure and HLA in healthy donors. It was with 60 Vbeta and 13 Jbeta primers that the PCR ran. The repertoire was sequenced with immunoSEQ multiplex PCR; TCRdb's copy has only in-frame clones and lacks some. Here the sample spans about 95,000 clones, around 72% being singletons. Material for sequencing was PBMCs. The receptor set was obtained from a young man in good health and CMV-seropositive.

The CDR3 sequence is CASSEEQVQPQHF. CDR3 sequence (DNA): TGTGCCAGCAGTGAAGAACAGGTACAGCCCCAGCATTTT. The chain joins TRBV2 to TRBJ1-5; D possibly corresponds to TRBD1 (5 bases). Per the germline V gene, CDR1 is SNHLY and CDR2 is FYNNEI. V lost 1 base and J 7 bases, leaving 8 bases between the germline ends. CDR3 length: 13 residues.

The chain recombines TRBV5-1 with TRBJ2-1; D might be TRBD1 (6 bases). This CDR3 is 14 amino acids long. V was clipped by 1 base and J by 2 bases, with 7 bases between them. The germline CDR1 and CDR2 sequences are SGHRS and YFSETQ. The CDR3: CASSLRGTYNEQFF. The CDR3 DNA reads as TGCGCCAGCAGCTTGAGGGGGACCTACAATGAGCAGTTCTTC. The variable domain in full, with the rest retrieved from reference TRBV5-1 and TRBJ2-1, is KAGVTQTPRYLIKTRGQQVTLSCSPISGHRSVSWYQQTPGQGLQFLFEYFSETQRNKGNFPGRFSGRQFSNSRSEMNVSTLELGDSALYLCASSLRGTYNEQFFGPGTRLTVL.

The chain is built from TRBV4-2 and TRBJ2-7; tentative D call: TRBD1 (5 bases). From germline, CDR1 is LGHNA and CDR2 YNFKEQ. The CDR3 has 13 residues. V lost 1 base and J lost 4, with 8 bases in between. The CDR3 reads CASSQGQTYEQYF. Here the CDR3 DNA reads TGTGCCAGCAGCCAAGGACAGACTTACGAGCAGTACTTC.